This T cell receptor (beta chain) stems from a study of cytomegalovirus exposure and HLA in healthy donors. The study's findings and limits: As a later analysis showed, several of the most significant clusters appeared to be linked to common viral pathogens. In a later analysis, DRB1 alleles had the most associated TCRs; HLA-C alleles the fewest. In most subjects, TCR beta sequences reportedly gave accurate predictions of HLA-A and HLA-B alleles. Being productive about 87% or about 30% of the time was typical of most TCR beta V segments in an earlier analysis.

The CDR3 loop spans 14 amino acids. Between the trimmed V and J ends, which lost 1 base and 8 bases, there was a span of 12 bases. The V gene's germline CDR1 is LNHNV and CDR2 YYDKDF (reference sequence). PCR used 60 Vbeta primers and 13 Jbeta primers. Using immunoSEQ multiplex PCR, the repertoire was profiled, and TCRdb retains in-frame clones only, with some absent. The data show some 170,000 clones, about 80% seen once. Notes on this clone: Antigen specificity is unknown.

The chain has TRBV15 and TRBJ2-1; no clear D gene. This clonotype was sampled from a woman in her fifties or sixties in good health and CMV-seropositive. Material: PBMCs. The CDR3 spells CATSRGAVWDEQFF. The CDR3 nucleotides are TGTGCCACCAGCAGAGGCGCGGTTTGGGATGAGCAGTTCTTC. Full variable domain (rest looked up from reference TRBV15 and TRBJ2-1): DAMVIQNPRYQVTQFGKPVTLSCSQTLNHNVMYWYQQKSSQAPKLLFHYYDKDFNNEADTPDNFQSRRPNTSFCFLDIRSPGLGDTAMYLCATSRGAVWDEQFFGPGTRLTVL.